The 4 T cell receptor beta chains in this list originate from one sample, sequenced in a study of T cell changes during pregnancy in multiple sclerosis. The table came from immunoSEQ multiplex PCR; TCRdb's copy has only in-frame clones and leaves some out. The sample holds some 85,000 clones; around 93% are singletons and the top ten take about 0.8%. The sample was peripheral blood, taken in the second trimester of pregnancy. Every receptor here comes from a female donor in good health, enrolled as a control in a pregnancy study.

The chain employs TRBV29-1 and TRBJ2-2; 7 bases match TRBD2. CDR1 and CDR2 (germline): SQVTM, ANQGSEA. This CDR3 has 14 amino acids. The V segment lost 4 bases and the J segment 2 bases; nucleotides outside the gene matches: 4. CDR3 in amino acids: CSVGLAENTGELFF. In DNA form, the CDR3 reads TGCAGCGTTGGGCTAGCGGAAAACACCGGGGAGCTGTTTTTT.

The rearrangement links TRBV19 to TRBJ2-1; 9 nucleotides align to TRBD1. CDR3 length: 14 amino acids. Germline CDR1 is LNHDA and CDR2 is SQIVND (reference sequence). V dropped 3 bases and J dropped 8; count of bases not matched to a gene: 5. CDR3 sequence reads: CASSIPDRGYEQFF. In DNA, the CDR3 is TGTGCCAGTAGTATCCCGGACAGGGGTTATGAGCAGTTCTTC.

The genes are TRBV6-1 and TRBJ2-7; perhaps TRBD1 as D (6 bases). There are 14 residues in the CDR3. The V end was cut by 8 bases, the J end by 3 bases, with 17 bases between. CDR1 and CDR2 (germline): MNHNS, SASEGT. The DNA of the CDR3 is TGTGCCAGCTTCGAACAGGGCGCCGTCTACGAGCAGTACTTC. The encoded protein is CASFEQGAVYEQYF.

CDR3 DNA: TGTGCCAGCAGGAGGGATCAGCCCCAGCATTTT. The encoded protein is CASRRDQPQHF. The rearrangement joins TRBV2 to TRBJ1-5; no reliable D call. V lost 6 bases and J lost 5, with 5 bases in between. The CDR3 contains 11 residues. In germline, CDR1 is SNHLY, CDR2 FYNNEI. The entire variable domain, with the rest obtained from reference TRBV2 and TRBJ1-5, is as follows: EPEVTQTPSHQVTQMGQEVILRCVPISNHLYFYWYRQILGQKVEFLVSFYNNEISEKSEIFDDQFSVERPDGSNFTLKIRSTKLEDSAMYFCASRRDQPQHFGDGTRLSIL.